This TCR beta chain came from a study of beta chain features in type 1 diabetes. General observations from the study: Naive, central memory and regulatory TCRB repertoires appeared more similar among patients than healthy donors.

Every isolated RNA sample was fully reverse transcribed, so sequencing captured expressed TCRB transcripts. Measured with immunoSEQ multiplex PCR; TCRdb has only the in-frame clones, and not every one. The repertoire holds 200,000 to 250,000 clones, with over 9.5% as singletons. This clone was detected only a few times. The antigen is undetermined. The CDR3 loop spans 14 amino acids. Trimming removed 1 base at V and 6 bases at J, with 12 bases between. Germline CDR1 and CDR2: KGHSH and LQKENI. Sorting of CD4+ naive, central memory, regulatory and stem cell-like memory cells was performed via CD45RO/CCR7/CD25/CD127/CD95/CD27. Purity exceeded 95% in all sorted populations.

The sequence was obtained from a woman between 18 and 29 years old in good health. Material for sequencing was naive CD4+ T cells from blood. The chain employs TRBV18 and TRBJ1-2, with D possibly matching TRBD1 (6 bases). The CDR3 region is CASSPRSGVDGYTF. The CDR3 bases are TGTGCCAGCTCACCACGGTCAGGGGTGGATGGCTACACCTTC. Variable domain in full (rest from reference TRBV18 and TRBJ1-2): NAGVMQNPRHLVRRRGQEARLRCSPMKGHSHVYWYRQLPEEGLKFMVYLQKENIIDESGMPKERFSAEFPKEGPSILRIQQVVRGDSAAYFCASSPRSGVDGYTFGSGTRLTVV.